These 29 T cell receptor beta chains were sequenced from one sample in a study of shared clonotypes between healthy human individuals. Using immunoSEQ multiplex PCR, the repertoire was profiled, and TCRdb retains in-frame clones only, with some absent. The table lists roughly 1 million clones, approximately 70% of them singletons, with about 1.5% in the top ten. Sample: memory CD4+ T cells sorted from blood. Documented subset: CD45RA-negative fraction. Receptor source: a man between 18 and 35 years old in good health.

The rearrangement joins TRBV19 to TRBJ2-6; tentative D call: TRBD2 (5 bases). V was pared by 6 bases and J by 0 bases, with 12 bases between. Germline assignment: CDR1 LNHDA and CDR2 SQIVND (reference sequence). CDR3 length equals 16 residues. The CDR3 loop reads CASSGILSSGANVLTF. The CDR3, as DNA: TGTGCCAGTAGCGGGATCCTTTCCTCTGGGGCCAACGTCCTGACTTTC.

The chain is built from TRBV5-4 and TRBJ1-2; possibly TRBD1 for D (5 bases). The germline gives CDR1 SGHNT, CDR2 YYREEE (reference sequence). Trimming pared 3 bases from V and 0 bases from J, leaving 12 bases between. The CDR3 sequence is 15 residues long. CDR3 DNA sequence: TGTGCCAGCAGCTCAGGGTCGACAGCTAACTATGGCTACACCTTC. Translation: CASSSGSTANYGYTF.

J is TRBJ2-5 and V is TRBV19; a weak D match, TRBD2 (6 bases). The CDR3 consists of 14 residues. CDR1 and CDR2 from the germline V gene are LNHDA and SQIVND (reference sequence). V was clipped by 5 bases and J by 2 bases, with 12 bases between them. In DNA form, the CDR3 reads TGTGCCAGTAGTCGCCGGGACTCACAAGAGACCCAGTACTTC. Protein: CASSRRDSQETQYF. The variable domain in full, completed from reference TRBV19 and TRBJ2-5, reads DGGITQSPKYLFRKEGQNVTLSCEQNLNHDAMYWYRQDPGQGLRLIYYSQIVNDFQKGDIAEGYSVSREKKESFPLTVTSAQKNPTAFYLCASSRRDSQETQYFGPGTRLLVL.

The table lists this clone with a few counts. The chain carries TRBV12-5 and TRBJ2-3; TRBD2 agrees at 7 bases. The germline V gene encodes CDR1 LGHNT and CDR2 FRNRAP. The CDR3 length is 15 residues. V gave up 4 bases and J gave up 2 bases; unmatched junction bases: 6. The CDR3 is CASGYPTSVTDTQYF. CDR3 bases: TGTGCTAGTGGTTACCCAACTAGCGTCACAGATACGCAGTATTTT.

This clone has only one observation. At the DNA level, this CDR3 is encoded by other sequences in the same sample as well. The CDR3 sequence is CASSSQGAGTEAFF. The CDR3 region has the DNA TGTGCCAGCAGCTCACAGGGAGCGGGCACTGAAGCTTTCTTT. The V gene is TRBV11-2, the J gene TRBJ1-1, with a possible D match to TRBD1 (6 bases). V was shortened by 4 bases and J by 4 bases, with 13 bases between the two germline ends. From germline, CDR1 is SGHAT and CDR2 FQNNGV. CDR3 length: 14 residues.

This chain joins TRBV11-2 and TRBJ2-7, with D possibly called TRBD1 or TRBD2 (5 bases each). The CDR3 loop spans 15 amino acids. CDR1 SGHAT and CDR2 FQNNGV come from the germline V gene. Trimming left V 5 bases short and J 2 bases short, with 16 bases between. The CDR3 sequence: CASSPWGEGPYEQYF. The CDR3 DNA reads TGTGCCAGCAGCCCGTGGGGCGAGGGCCCCTACGAGCAGTACTTC.

CDR3 region: CASRGQTYGYTF. The CDR3 nucleotides read TGTGCCAGCAGGGGACAGACCTATGGCTACACCTTC. The chain uses TRBV9 and TRBJ1-2; 7 bases are a match to TRBD1. The trim removed 5 bases at V and 4 bases at J, leaving 2 bases unmatched. This CDR3 spans 12 amino acids. Per the germline V gene, CDR1 is SGDLS and CDR2 is YYNGEE.

The gene calls are TRBV11-3 and TRBJ2-1; tentative D call: TRBD1 (6 bases). CDR3 length: 15 amino acids. V dropped 2 bases and J dropped 4 bases, with 12 bases sitting between them. Germline CDR1 SGHNT, CDR2 YENEEA. The CDR3 coding sequence is TGTGCCAGCAGCTTAACAGGGAACCCTTACAATGAGCAGTTCTTC. Residues: CASSLTGNPYNEQFF.

This clone was picked up a small number of times. V usage is TRBV2 and J usage is TRBJ1-1, with D unclear. V was trimmed by 5 bases and J by 3 bases, leaving 10 bases between them. The CDR3 runs 13 residues. Per the germline V gene, CDR1 is SNHLY and CDR2 is FYNNEI. CDR3 protein: CASSSSRDTEAFF. In DNA, the CDR3 is TGTGCCAGCAGTTCGTCTAGAGACACTGAAGCTTTCTTT.

The CDR3 is CASGPGASTSGSQIEQFF. In DNA form, the CDR3 reads TGTGCTAGTGGTCCGGGGGCCTCGACTAGCGGGAGCCAGATTGAGCAGTTCTTC. The chain carries TRBV12-5 and TRBJ2-1, with 12 positions matching TRBD2. In germline, CDR1 is LGHNT, CDR2 FRNRAP. After removal of 5 bases from V and 9 bases from J, the junction contained 17 bases not matched to a gene. CDR3 length: 18 residues.

The V call is TRBV28, the J call TRBJ1-4, with D perhaps TRBD1 (5 bases). Between the trimmed V and J ends, which lost 4 bases and 10 bases, there was a span of 19 bases. CDR1 and CDR2 (germline): MDHEN, SYDVKM. This CDR3 has 15 residues. CDR3: CASSSPGTPRGKLFF. The DNA of the CDR3 is TGTGCCAGCAGTTCCCCCGGGACCCCTCGAGGAAAACTGTTTTTT.

This clone was counted once. Here the CDR3 reads CASSTARRQGSSGANVLTF. CDR3 sequence (DNA): TGTGCCAGCAGCACCGCCCGTCGACAGGGGAGCTCTGGGGCCAACGTCCTGACTTTC. The rearrangement uses TRBV11-2 and TRBJ2-6; TRBD1 matches 8 bases. CDR1 is SGHAT and CDR2 is FQNNGV in the germline V gene. V lost 5 bases, J lost 0 bases, and 12 bases stayed unmatched. The CDR3 has 19 amino acids.

This clone was found once. The V gene is TRBV6-5, the J gene TRBJ2-7; tentative D call: TRBD1 (6 bases). There are 12 residues in the CDR3. With 4 bases removed from V and 4 bases from J, the gap between germline ends came to 8 bases. In germline, CDR1 is MNHEY, CDR2 SVGAGI. In nucleotides, the CDR3 is TGTGCCAGCAGTTTAAGGGGGTACGAGCAGTACTTC. Protein: CASSLRGYEQYF.

As DNA, the CDR3 is TGTGCCAGCAGCTTGCGCGGGGGGCACACAGATACGCAGTATTTT. The encoded protein is CASSLRGGHTDTQYF. The chain is built from TRBV7-2 and TRBJ2-3; 8 bases agree with TRBD2. Germline V lookup: CDR1 SGHTA, CDR2 FQGNSA. With V trimmed by 3 bases and J by 2 bases, 4 bases remained unmatched. The CDR3 is 15 amino acids.

V usage is TRBV18 and J usage is TRBJ2-7, with no clear D. The CDR3 loop spans 13 amino acids. V gave up 2 bases and J gave up 3 bases, with 8 bases separating them. Per the germline V gene, CDR1 is KGHSH and CDR2 is LQKENI. CDR3 in DNA: TGTGCCAGCTCACCAAAGGCTGTCTACGAGCAGTACTTC. This gives the protein CASSPKAVYEQYF.

V gene TRBV27 combines with J gene TRBJ2-5; 14 bases match TRBD2. V was pared by 4 bases and J by 6 bases, with 4 bases of the junction left unmatched. This CDR3 comprises 15 residues. CDR1 and CDR2 (germline): MNHEY, SMNVEV (reference sequence). Here the CDR3 DNA reads TGTGCCAGCAGTTCCGGGACTAGCGGGAGAAAGACCCAGTACTTC. Its protein is CASSSGTSGRKTQYF.

The V and J genes are TRBV9 and TRBJ1-1; TRBD1 might be the D (5 bases). The CDR3 spans 13 residues. Germline lookup yields CDR1 SGDLS and CDR2 YYNGEE. The V and J ends lost 3 bases and 9 bases respectively, with 15 bases between them. The CDR3 coding sequence is TGTGCCAGCAGCGCCACTCAGGGTACTAAAGCTTTCTTT. Protein sequence: CASSATQGTKAFF.

V gene TRBV19 combines with J gene TRBJ1-2; D ambiguous. With 5 bases removed from V and 0 bases from J, the gap between germline ends came to 10 bases. This CDR3 contains 14 residues. Germline V CDR1 and CDR2: LNHDA, SQIVND (reference sequence). DNA for the CDR3: TGTGCCAGTAGTGAACAGTGGACTAACTATGGCTACACCTTC. It translates to CASSEQWTNYGYTF.

J is TRBJ1-1 and V is TRBV19; D remains unclear. The CDR3 is 12 amino acids. Trimming took 7 bases from V and 3 from J, leaving 9 bases between them. Germline assignment: CDR1 LNHDA and CDR2 SQIVND (reference sequence). The CDR3 region has the DNA TGTGCCAGTAAAGTTCTGGACACTGAAGCTTTCTTT. Translating gives CASKVLDTEAFF.

This chain connects TRBV27 to TRBJ2-1; 10 positions match TRBD2. V was clipped by 7 bases and J by 0 bases; unmatched bases: 6. CDR1 is MNHEY and CDR2 is SMNVEV in the germline V gene (reference sequence). This CDR3 is 16 amino acids long. CDR3 nucleotides: TGTGCCAGCAATATAGCGGGAGGAATCTCCTACAATGAGCAGTTCTTC. Residues: CASNIAGGISYNEQFF.

This chain joins TRBV2 and TRBJ2-1; 9 bases map to TRBD1. Germline CDR1 and CDR2: SNHLY and FYNNEI. V lost 6 bases, J lost 8 bases, and 2 bases stayed unmatched. This CDR3 has 12 amino acids. CDR3 loop: CASRRQGDEQFF. Written as DNA, the CDR3 is TGTGCCAGCAGACGACAGGGGGATGAGCAGTTCTTC.

A note on this clone: Other DNA sequences from this sample encode an identical CDR3 as well. The chain is built from TRBV30 and TRBJ1-1; D gene unclear. Between the trimmed V and J ends, which lost 1 base and 1 base, there was a span of 7 bases. The CDR3 consists of 13 residues. Germline CDR1 is GTSNPN and CDR2 is SVGIG (reference sequence). The CDR3 here is CAWSARKNTEAFF. CDR3 in DNA: TGTGCCTGGAGTGCCAGGAAGAACACTGAAGCTTTCTTT.

V and J are TRBV6-1 and TRBJ2-2; a weak D match, TRBD2 (5 bases). The CDR3 has 13 amino acids. V lost 2 bases, J lost 6 bases, and 7 bases lay in between. Per germline, CDR1 MNHNS and CDR2 SASEGT. CDR3 bases: TGTGCCAGCAGTGAACTAGCCCCCGGGGAGCTGTTTTTT. Protein sequence: CASSELAPGELFF.

The chain joins TRBV6-6 to TRBJ2-2, with TRBD2 as a possible D gene (6 bases). Per the germline V gene, CDR1 is MNHNY and CDR2 is SVGAGI (reference sequence). V was cut by 5 bases and J by 1 base, with 11 bases left in between. CDR3 length: 15 amino acids. CDR3 sequence reads: CASSARGGNTGELFF. In DNA, the CDR3 is TGTGCCAGCAGTGCCCGGGGAGGGAACACCGGGGAGCTGTTTTTT.

The V call is TRBV30, the J call TRBJ1-5, with D perhaps matching TRBD1 (6 bases). CDR1 is GTSNPN, CDR2 SVGIG, per germline (reference sequence). Trimming took 5 bases from V and 7 from J, leaving 12 bases between them. The CDR3 is made up of 12 amino acids. The CDR3 DNA sequence: TGTGCCTGGGGCAGGGGAGGCCAGCCCCAGCATTTT. It specifies CAWGRGGQPQHF.

The chain has TRBV6-1 and TRBJ1-1; TRBD1 might be the D (5 bases). In germline, CDR1 is MNHNS, CDR2 SASEGT. The CDR3 runs to 15 residues. Trimming stripped 0 bases from V and 5 bases from J, with 13 bases between. CDR3: CASSEAREWGTEAFF. The CDR3 DNA reads TGTGCCAGCAGTGAAGCGCGTGAGTGGGGGACTGAAGCTTTCTTT.

This clone has just a few counts. V and J are TRBV7-9 and TRBJ1-6; 9 bases match TRBD1. Germline V gene lookup returns CDR1 SEHNR and CDR2 FQNEAQ (reference sequence). The CDR3 runs 14 residues. V shed 4 bases, J shed 6 bases, and the junction held 1 base outside the gene matches. The CDR3 nucleotides read TGTGCCAGCAGCTGGGACAGGGCTAATTCACCCCTCCACTTT. It translates to CASSWDRANSPLHF.

Worth noting for this clone: Other nucleotide sequences from this sample produce the same CDR3. This chain connects TRBV5-1 to TRBJ2-5; the match to TRBD2 covers 8 bases. The CDR3 spans 15 residues. Germline V CDR1 and CDR2: SGHRS, YFSETQ. V lost 2 bases to trimming and J lost 2 bases; unmatched junction nucleotides: 5. Here the CDR3 reads CASSFERGRQETQYF. The DNA for the CDR3 is TGCGCCAGCAGCTTTGAGCGGGGGAGACAAGAGACCCAGTACTTC.

This clone turned up a few times. The chain carries TRBV6-5 and TRBJ1-1; a weak D match, TRBD1 (5 bases). V was trimmed by 6 bases and J by 4 bases, leaving 12 bases between them. Germline V CDR1 and CDR2: MNHEY, SVGAGI. The CDR3 is made up of 13 amino acids. CDR3 DNA: TGTGCCAGCAGCCTTAACGGGGCCACTGAAGCTTTCTTT. Its translation: CASSLNGATEAFF.